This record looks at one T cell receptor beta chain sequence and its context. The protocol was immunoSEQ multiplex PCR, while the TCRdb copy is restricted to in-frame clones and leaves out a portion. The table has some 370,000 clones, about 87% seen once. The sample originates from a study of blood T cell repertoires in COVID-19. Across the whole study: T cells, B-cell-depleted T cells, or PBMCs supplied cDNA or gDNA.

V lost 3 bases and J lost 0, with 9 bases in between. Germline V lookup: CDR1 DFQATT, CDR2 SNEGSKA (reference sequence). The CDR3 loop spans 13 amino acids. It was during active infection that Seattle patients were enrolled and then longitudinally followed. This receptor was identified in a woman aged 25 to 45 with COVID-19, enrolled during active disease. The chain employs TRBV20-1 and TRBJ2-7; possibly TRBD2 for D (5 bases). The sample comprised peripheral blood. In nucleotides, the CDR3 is TGCAGTGCTAGTTCCGGGATCTCCTACGAGCAGTACTTC. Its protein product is CSASSGISYEQYF.